Below, one T cell receptor beta chain is given with its context. Its specific antigen is unknown. One base away there is no much larger clone; base qualities are not given. TCR beta CDR3 regions were sequenced from DNA using the immunoSEQ Assay. The original methods were these. T cell density was computed as TCR beta template counts normalized to usable DNA estimated by amplifying housekeeping genes. Using the preseqR package, richness was estimated by extrapolating to 120,000 templates for tissue samples and 400,000 templates for PBMC samples. Clonality was defined as one minus Pielou's evenness. Differential abundance testing on productive amino-acid clonotypes, with a minimum total count of 5 and an alpha of 0.1, was used to identify tissue-enriched TCRs. The Jaccard Index and the Morisita Overlap Index were used to quantify repertoire overlap between compartments. TCR beta CDR3s were clustered by GLIPH together with public tetramer-defined viral CDR3s, and at least three viral sequences plus V-gene enrichment were required for viral motifs. TCRdb re-hosts the immuneACCESS table, in-frame sequences only. Its copies lack some clones; in the studies checked, an unresolved V gene accounts for under half of them, and the cause for the rest is not known. V and J calls and clone size follow that table, whereas D and trimming were derived from the DNA. This sample is represented by 70,000 to 90,000 clones; 75% to 85% of them were singletons. Clones ranked in the top ten supply roughly 9.8% of the sample.

The CDR3 numbers 16 residues from cysteine through phenylalanine. Kept here is only the CDR3 DNA, which spans 48 bases and is read in frame from base 1. Trimming leaves V shorter by 4 bases and J shorter by 1 base, with the junction holding 12 bases beyond the gene matches. Per the germline V gene, SQVTM is the CDR1 and ANQGSEA is the CDR2. These data originate in a study of T cells in localized non-small cell lung cancer (dated by TCRdb to 2019 to 2021). Regarding the study in general: The study examined T cell repertoires in 236 patients with early-stage NSCLC and compared tumors with uninvolved tumor-adjacent lungs. The cohort comprised around 240 treatment-naïve NSCLC patients with resected, localized lung tumors. NSCLC patients had a mean age of approximately 72 years, and 129 were male and around 99 female. Broader findings and caveats from the paper: Because multi-region tumor sequencing was not done, intratumor heterogeneity could not be ruled out. Longer overall survival was associated with higher blood T cell density, whereas shorter survival was associated with higher adjacent-lung clonality. Uninvolved tumor-adjacent lung showed the highest T cell clonality, higher than tumor, which suggests more focused antigenic responses in the uninvolved tumor-adjacent lung. A median of around 57 of the top 100 tumor clones were detected in paired uninvolved adjacent lung, and around 27 of these tumor clones were also found among the top 100 clones of the paired uninvolved adjacent lung. Because the study design was exploratory, TCR variables were selected using unadjusted p-values without false-discovery rate correction.

At diagnosis, tumor, uninvolved tumor-adjacent lung and peripheral blood were collected and then preserved as a mix of FFPE and fresh-frozen material. For TCR repertoire profiling, blood samples were analyzed as peripheral blood mononuclear cells. The chain joins TRBV29-1 to TRBJ2-7, and 8 bases in between align with TRBD2. Here the sequenced sample was peripheral blood, taken before any cancer treatment. The source is a female donor over 55 with stage I lung adenocarcinoma. The nucleotide sequence is given as TGCAGCGTTGGCCTACCCCCGGGCGGGGGGTCCTACGAGCAGTACTTC. Translated, this is CSVGLPPGGGSYEQYF.